Below are 18 T cell receptor beta chains sequenced from a single sample in a study of T cells in Graves' hyperthyroidism and ophthalmopathy. It was RNA transcripts that yielded the amplified TCR beta CDR3 regions. HTBI primers drove first-round RT-PCR of the TCR CDR3. TCRdb called the multiplex PCR reads again in MiXCR, with one record for every CDR3 protein. The profile covers about 380,000 distinct CDR3 sequences, with 13% appearing a single time and around 21% taken by the ten largest. Sequencing was done on a sample of blood. The receptors originated from a man younger than 45 with Graves' hyperthyroidism that later progressed to Graves' ophthalmopathy.

This clonotype was seen more than once but under ten times. This chain joins TRBV18 and TRBJ1-5, with D unresolved. Trimming stripped 3 bases from V and 2 bases from J, with 11 bases between. This CDR3 region has 15 residues. CDR1 is KGHSH and CDR2 is LQKENI in the germline V gene. As DNA, the CDR3 is TGTGCCAGCTCACCCCCTGGGAACGGCAATCAGCCCCAGCATTTT. Its translation is CASSPPGNGNQPQHF.

This clonotype came up many times. This rearrangement joins TRBV28 to TRBJ1-3; D not resolved. The germline V gene has CDR1 MDHEN and CDR2 SYDVKM. The CDR3 has 11 amino acids. V was trimmed by 3 bases and J by 8 bases, leaving 5 bases between them. The CDR3 DNA sequence: TGTGCCAGCAGTTTCTTTGACACCATATATTTT. This encodes CASSFFDTIYF. Looking up the rest from reference TRBV28 and TRBJ1-3 gives the full variable domain: DVKVTQSSRYLVKRTGEKVFLECVQDMDHENMFWYRQDPGLGLRLIYFSYDVKMKEKGDIPEGYSVSREKKERFSLILESASTNQTSMYLCASSFFDTIYFGEGSWLTVV.

This clonotype occurred many times. The chain has TRBV7-9 and TRBJ2-1, with a possible D match to TRBD1 (6 bases). V shed 7 bases and J shed 0 bases, with 10 bases lying between them. Germline CDR1 and CDR2: SEHNR and FQNEAQ (reference sequence). The length of the CDR3 is 14 residues. CDR3 nucleotide sequence: TGTGCCAGCATCGACAGGAGCTCCTACAATGAGCAGTTCTTC. This encodes CASIDRSSYNEQFF.

V and J are TRBV7-9 and TRBJ2-1; 9 bases are shared with TRBD2. Trimming cost V 6 bases and J 4 bases; bases outside gene matches: 13. The V gene's germline CDR1 is SEHNR and CDR2 FQNEAQ (reference sequence). The CDR3 extends over 17 amino acids. For the CDR3, the DNA is TGTGCCAGCAGTCCGAACTTTTTGCGGGGGGGATACAATGAGCAGTTCTTC. Translation gives CASSPNFLRGGYNEQFF.

This clonotype has ten or more counts. The chain couples TRBV13 to TRBJ2-5; D may be TRBD1 (6 bases). Between the trimmed V and J ends, which lost 5 bases and 0 bases, there was a span of 10 bases. The length of the CDR3 is 14 residues. Germline loops: CDR1 PRHDT, CDR2 FYEKMQ (reference sequence). CDR3 sequence (DNA): TGTGCCAGCAGCCCCGGGACATACCAAGAGACCCAGTACTTC. Its translation is CASSPGTYQETQYF.

This clonotype was counted at least ten times. The rearrangement joins TRBV13 to TRBJ2-2, with D maybe TRBD2 (6 bases). The CDR3 loop spans 16 amino acids. Trimming removed 2 bases at V and 1 base at J, with 11 bases between. Germline V lookup: CDR1 PRHDT, CDR2 FYEKMQ (reference sequence). The chain's CDR3 is CASSLMYGGNTGELFF. The CDR3 region has the DNA TGTGCCAGCAGCTTAATGTACGGGGGGAACACCGGGGAGCTGTTTTTT.

This clonotype showed up many times. The chain uses TRBV12-3 or TRBV12-4 and TRBJ1-1; 7 positions agree with TRBD1. The CDR3 consists of 13 residues. V lost 6 bases and J lost 2; bases outside the gene matches: 3. This chain's CDR3 is CASRWDRNTEAFF. Written as DNA, the CDR3 is TGTGCCAGCAGATGGGACAGAAACACTGAAGCTTTCTTT.

Concerning this clonotype itself: This clone may be a read error of a much larger clone one base away. This is likely a read error, given that the CDR3 carries no conserved phenylalanine or tryptophan at its end. J is TRBJ2-1 and V is TRBV7-9; D call uncertain. V dropped 4 bases and J dropped 6 bases, with 7 bases sitting between them. Germline CDR1 is SEHNR and CDR2 is FQNEAQ (reference sequence). This CDR3 contains 12 residues. In nucleotides, the CDR3 is TGTGCCAGCAGCTCCACCCGCAATGAGCAGTTCCTC. Its translation is CASSSTRNEQFL.

The table lists this clonotype with many counts. V is TRBV24-1 and J is TRBJ1-1; 9 bases align to TRBD1. V lost 4 bases, J lost 3 bases, and 5 bases stayed unmatched. Germline V CDR1 and CDR2: KGHDR, SFDVKD. The CDR3 length is 15 residues. CDR3 in DNA: TGTGCCACCAGTGACAAGACAGGGGGGGACACTGAAGCTTTCTTT. Its protein is CATSDKTGGDTEAFF.

CDR3 coding DNA: TGTGCCAGTAATTCCGGACAGGGAAAGGCTGAAGCTTTCTTT. Protein: CASNSGQGKAEAFF. This sequence joins TRBV19 and TRBJ1-1; 8 bases fit TRBD1. The CDR3 is 14 amino acids. Germline CDR1 LNHDA, CDR2 SQIVND (reference sequence). The V and J ends lost 7 bases and 6 bases, in that order; junction bases with no gene match: 10.

The rearrangement links TRBV29-1 to TRBJ1-2; D is perhaps TRBD1 (6 bases). CDR3 length: 11 residues. From germline, CDR1 is SQVTM and CDR2 ANQGSEA. CDR3 DNA sequence: TGCAGTGCGACCGACAGGTCGAGCTACACCTTC. Translating gives CSATDRSSYTF.

This clonotype was detected a few times. This chain connects TRBV5-1 to TRBJ2-1, with 8 bases lining up with TRBD2. The CDR3 loop spans 15 amino acids. In germline, CDR1 is SGHRS, CDR2 YFSETQ. Losses at the gene ends were 3 bases for V and 4 bases for J; bases not matched to a gene: 6. The CDR3 spells CASSSGLEGYNEQFF. The DNA of the CDR3 is TGCGCCAGCAGCTCGGGACTAGAAGGATACAATGAGCAGTTCTTC.

There are many counts of this clonotype. The chain employs TRBV5-1 and TRBJ2-2; no reliable D call. The CDR3 loop spans 15 amino acids. The germline gives CDR1 SGHRS, CDR2 YFSETQ. Deletions cut 2 bases from V and 0 bases from J, with 8 bases between. The CDR3 region has the DNA TGCGCCAGCAGCTTAGCACCTCCGAACACCGGGGAGCTGTTTTTT. Its translation: CASSLAPPNTGELFF.

Many counts were recorded for this clonotype. J is TRBJ1-5 and V is TRBV28; weak D call: TRBD1 (5 bases). The germline gives CDR1 MDHEN, CDR2 SYDVKM. The germline V and J ends were trimmed by 3 bases and 6 bases, with 9 bases remaining between them. The CDR3 consists of 13 residues. CDR3 region: CASSFLGGQPQHF. CDR3 nucleotide sequence: TGTGCCAGCAGTTTCTTGGGGGGTCAGCCCCAGCATTTT.

This clonotype was observed many times. This sequence joins TRBV7-9 and TRBJ2-7; D may match TRBD1 or TRBD2 (5 bases each). Looked up from germline, CDR1 is SEHNR and CDR2 is FQNEAQ (reference sequence). CDR3 length equals 14 residues. V shed 5 bases and J shed 3 bases, with 14 bases lying between them. The CDR3 loop reads CASSLRDRDYEQYF. The CDR3 bases are TGTGCCAGCAGCCTCCGGGACCGAGACTACGAGCAGTACTTC. Full variable domain (outside the CDR3, taken from reference TRBV7-9 and TRBJ2-7): DTGVSQNPRHKITKRGQNVTFRCDPISEHNRLYWYRQTLGQGPEFLTYFQNEAQLEKSRLLSDRFSAERPKGSFSTLEIQRTEQGDSAMYLCASSLRDRDYEQYFGPGTRLTVT.

This clonotype was observed a handful of times. The chain carries TRBV24-1 and TRBJ1-3; weak D call: TRBD1 (6 bases). The CDR3 sequence is 14 residues long. Germline V gene sequence: CDR1 KGHDR, CDR2 SFDVKD. V was trimmed by 3 bases and J by 2 bases, leaving 7 bases between them. CDR3: CATSDGGPGNTIYF. The CDR3 region has the DNA TGTGCCACCAGTGATGGGGGGCCTGGAAACACCATATATTTT.

The sample holds many counts of this clonotype. The gene calls are TRBV28 and TRBJ1-2; D ambiguous. Germline-derived CDR1 and CDR2 are MDHEN and SYDVKM. V gave up 6 bases and J gave up 6 bases, with 11 bases separating them. This CDR3 spans 12 amino acids. The CDR3 DNA sequence: TGTGCCAGCAGCCCAGGACTAGATGGCTACACCTTC. It is translated as CASSPGLDGYTF.

This clonotype came up a few times. The chain combines TRBV6-1 with TRBJ1-2, with no clear D. V was pared by 1 base and J by 8 bases, with 17 bases between. Germline CDR1 MNHNS, CDR2 SASEGT. CDR3 length: 15 amino acids. CDR3 in DNA: TGTGCCAGCAGTGAAGGTTCTTACCGAGCGATGGGCTACACCTTC. This encodes CASSEGSYRAMGYTF.